Sequencing of this TCR beta chain was carried out in a study of technical replicates of blood from a few donors. CDR3 size: 13 residues. Germline-derived CDR1 and CDR2 are MNHNS and SASEGT. Trimming removed 7 bases at V and 6 bases at J, with 16 bases between. The assay was immunoSEQ multiplex PCR, and TCRdb's table has in-frame clones only and misses some. The table records around 56,000 clones, more than 90% of them present only once. The rearrangement links TRBV6-1 to TRBJ2-7, with D perhaps matching TRBD2 (5 bases). This clonotype was obtained from a human donor in good health. Some clones in this sample may be carry-over from other donors' samples. Sequencing was performed on PBMCs. CDR3 sequence reads: CASMDGGLGEQYF. The CDR3 region has the DNA TGTGCCAGCATGGACGGAGGCTTAGGCGAGCAGTACTTC.